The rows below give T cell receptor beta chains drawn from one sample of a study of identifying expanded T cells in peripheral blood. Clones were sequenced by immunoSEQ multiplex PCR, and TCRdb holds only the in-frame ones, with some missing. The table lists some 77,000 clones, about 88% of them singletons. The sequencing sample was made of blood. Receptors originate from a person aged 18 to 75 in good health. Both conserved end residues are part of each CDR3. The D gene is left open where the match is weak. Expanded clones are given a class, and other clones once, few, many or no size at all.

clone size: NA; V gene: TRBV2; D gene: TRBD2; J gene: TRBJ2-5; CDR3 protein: CASREPSGGETQYF; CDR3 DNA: TGTGCCAGCAGGGAACCTAGCGGTGGAGAGACCCAGTACTTC
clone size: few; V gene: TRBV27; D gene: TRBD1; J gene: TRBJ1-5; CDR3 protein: CASSHYTPRTGRQPQHF; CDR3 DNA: TGTGCCAGCAGCCATTACACTCCCCGGACAGGTCGACAGCCCCAGCATTTT
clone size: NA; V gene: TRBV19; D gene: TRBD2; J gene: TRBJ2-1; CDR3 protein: CASKSSGGASYNEQFF; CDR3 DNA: TGTGCCAGTAAGTCTAGCGGGGGGGCATCTTACAATGAGCAGTTCTTC
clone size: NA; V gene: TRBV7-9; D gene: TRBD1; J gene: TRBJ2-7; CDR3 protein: CASSPRQGHSYEQYF; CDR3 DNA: TGTGCCAGCAGCCCCCGACAGGGGCACTCCTACGAGCAGTACTTC
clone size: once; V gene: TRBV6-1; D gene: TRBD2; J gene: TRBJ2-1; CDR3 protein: CASSESGGAANEQFF; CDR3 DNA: TGTGCCAGCAGTGAGAGCGGGGGGGCGGCCAATGAGCAGTTCTTC
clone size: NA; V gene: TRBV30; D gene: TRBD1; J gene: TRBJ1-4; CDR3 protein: CAWRGTGKLFEKLFF; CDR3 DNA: TGTGCCTGGAGGGGGACAGGGAAACTTTTTGAAAAACTGTTTTTT
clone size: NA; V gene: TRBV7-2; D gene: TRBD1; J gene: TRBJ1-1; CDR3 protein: CASSLVGFGQGSGAFF; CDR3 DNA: TGTGCCAGCAGCTTAGTAGGTTTCGGACAGGGCTCTGGAGCTTTCTTT
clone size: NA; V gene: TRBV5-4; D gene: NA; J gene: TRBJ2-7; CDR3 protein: CASSFYSVRGEQYF; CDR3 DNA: TGTGCCAGCAGCTTTTACTCTGTCAGGGGCGAGCAGTACTTC
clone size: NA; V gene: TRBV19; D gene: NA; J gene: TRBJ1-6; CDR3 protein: CASSMGGPGLALHF; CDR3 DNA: TGTGCCAGTAGTATGGGGGGCCCGGGGTTGGCCCTCCACTTT
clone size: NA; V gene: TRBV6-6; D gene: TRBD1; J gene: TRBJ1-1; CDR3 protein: CASSQTGLNTEAFF; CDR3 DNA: TGTGCCAGCAGTCAGACAGGGCTGAACACTGAAGCTTTCTTT
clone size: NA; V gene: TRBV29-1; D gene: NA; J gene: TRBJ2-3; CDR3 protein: CSVPGQGNSADTQYF; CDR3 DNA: TGCAGCGTCCCGGGGCAGGGGAATTCCGCAGATACGCAGTATTTT
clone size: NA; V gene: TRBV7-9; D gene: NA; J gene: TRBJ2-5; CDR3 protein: CASSVGTHQETQYF; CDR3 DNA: TGTGCCAGCAGCGTCGGGACACACCAAGAGACCCAGTACTTC
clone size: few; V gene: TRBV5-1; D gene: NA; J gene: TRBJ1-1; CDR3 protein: CASSLDRRNTEAFF; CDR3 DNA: TGCGCCAGCAGCCTAGATCGGAGAAACACTGAAGCTTTCTTT
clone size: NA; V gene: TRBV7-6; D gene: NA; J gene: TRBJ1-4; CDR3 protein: CASSLGISTNEKLFF; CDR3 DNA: TGTGCCAGCAGCTTAGGTATTAGCACTAATGAAAAACTGTTTTTT
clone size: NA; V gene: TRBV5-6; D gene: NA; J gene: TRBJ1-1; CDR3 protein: CASSLALGVNTEAFF; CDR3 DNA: TGTGCCAGCAGCTTGGCCCTGGGGGTTAACACTGAAGCTTTCTTT
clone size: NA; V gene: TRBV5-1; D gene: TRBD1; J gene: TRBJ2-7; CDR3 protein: CASSLWDRGNEQYF; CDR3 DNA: TGCGCCAGCAGCCTATGGGACAGGGGCAACGAGCAGTACTTC
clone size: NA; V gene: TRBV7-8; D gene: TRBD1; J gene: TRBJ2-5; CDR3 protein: CASSRDSQETQYF; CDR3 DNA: TGTGCCAGCAGCCGGGACAGTCAAGAGACCCAGTACTTC
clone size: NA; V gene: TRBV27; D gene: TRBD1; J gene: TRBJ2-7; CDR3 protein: CASSLGQTNEQYF; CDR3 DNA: TGTGCCAGCAGTCTGGGACAGACCAACGAGCAGTACTTC
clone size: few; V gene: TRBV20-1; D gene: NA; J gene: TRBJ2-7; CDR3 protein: CSALQGDEQYF; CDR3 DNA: TGCAGTGCTTTACAGGGAGACGAGCAGTACTTC
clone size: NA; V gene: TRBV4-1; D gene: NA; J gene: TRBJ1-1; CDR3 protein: CASSQVAGGTTEAFF; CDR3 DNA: TGCGCCAGCAGCCAAGTAGCCGGGGGAACGACTGAAGCTTTCTTT
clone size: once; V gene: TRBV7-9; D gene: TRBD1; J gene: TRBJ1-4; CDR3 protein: CASSQRQGSNEKLFF; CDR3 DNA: TGTGCCAGCAGCCAAAGACAGGGTTCTAATGAAAAACTGTTTTTT
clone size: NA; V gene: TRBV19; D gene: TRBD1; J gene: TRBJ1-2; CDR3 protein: CASSTDRAKGNYGYTF; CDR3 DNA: TGTGCCAGTAGTACGGACAGGGCCAAAGGGAACTATGGCTACACCTTC
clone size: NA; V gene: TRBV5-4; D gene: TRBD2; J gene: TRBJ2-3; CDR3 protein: CASSLRTSVSGTQYF; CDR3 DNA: TGTGCCAGCAGCTTGCGGACTAGCGTCAGCGGTACGCAGTATTTT
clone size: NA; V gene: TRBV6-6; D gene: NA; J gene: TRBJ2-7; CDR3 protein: CASRHGETYEQYF; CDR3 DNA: TGTGCCAGCAGACACGGGGAAACCTACGAGCAGTACTTC
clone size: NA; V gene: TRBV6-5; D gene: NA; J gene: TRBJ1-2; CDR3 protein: CASSYPPGADGYTF; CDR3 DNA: TGTGCCAGCAGTTACCCTCCAGGGGCCGATGGCTACACCTTC
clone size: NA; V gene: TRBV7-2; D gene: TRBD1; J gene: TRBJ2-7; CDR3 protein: CASSYPGGSEQYF; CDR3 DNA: TGTGCCAGCAGCTACCCAGGGGGTAGCGAGCAGTACTTC
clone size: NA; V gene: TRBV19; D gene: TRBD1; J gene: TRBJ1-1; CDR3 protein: CASSIGDRGWNTEAFF; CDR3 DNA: TGTGCCAGTAGTATAGGGGACAGGGGATGGAACACTGAAGCTTTCTTT
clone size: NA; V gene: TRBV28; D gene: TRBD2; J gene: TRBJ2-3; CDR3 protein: CASSSIAGGQVTDTQYF; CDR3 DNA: TGTGCCAGCAGTTCGATAGCGGGGGGGCAAGTCACAGATACGCAGTATTTT
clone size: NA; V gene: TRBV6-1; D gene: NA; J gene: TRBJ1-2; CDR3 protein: CASSEEGRLAYGYTF; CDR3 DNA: TGTGCCAGCAGTGAAGAGGGCAGGTTAGCCTATGGCTACACCTTC
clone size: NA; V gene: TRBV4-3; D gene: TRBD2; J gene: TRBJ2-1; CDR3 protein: CASSQDFVAGPPSDEQFF; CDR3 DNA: TGCGCCAGCAGCCAAGATTTCGTAGCGGGGCCCCCCTCGGATGAGCAGTTCTTC
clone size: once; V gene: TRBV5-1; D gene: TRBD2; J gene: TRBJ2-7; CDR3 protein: CASSPSAGAGYEQYF; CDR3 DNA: TGCGCCAGCAGCCCCTCAGCGGGGGCGGGATACGAGCAGTACTTC
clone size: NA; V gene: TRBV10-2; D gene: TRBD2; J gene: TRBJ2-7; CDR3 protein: CAAASGGHEQYF; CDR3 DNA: TGCGCCGCCGCTAGCGGGGGGCATGAGCAGTACTTC
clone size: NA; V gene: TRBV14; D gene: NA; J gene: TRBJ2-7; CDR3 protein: CASSERILGYSYEQYF; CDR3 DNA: TGTGCCAGCAGCGAACGGATTCTTGGGTACTCCTACGAGCAGTACTTC
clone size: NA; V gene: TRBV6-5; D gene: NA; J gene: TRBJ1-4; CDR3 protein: CASSYQREKLFF; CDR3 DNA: TGTGCCAGCAGTTACCAGAGAGAAAAACTGTTTTTT
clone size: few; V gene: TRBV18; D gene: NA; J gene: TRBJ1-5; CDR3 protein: CASSPRAGLNQPQHF; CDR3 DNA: TGTGCCAGCTCACCACGGGCAGGACTCAATCAGCCCCAGCATTTT
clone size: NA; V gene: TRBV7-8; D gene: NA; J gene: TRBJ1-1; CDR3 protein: CASSPTLGTGEAFF; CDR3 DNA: TGTGCCAGCAGCCCAACCCTCGGAACAGGGGAAGCTTTCTTT
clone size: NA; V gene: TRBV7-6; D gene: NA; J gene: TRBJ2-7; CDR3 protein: CASSPGQSYEQYF; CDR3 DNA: TGTGCCAGCAGCCCCGGACAGTCCTACGAGCAGTACTTC
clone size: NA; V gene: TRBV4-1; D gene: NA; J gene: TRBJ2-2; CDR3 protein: CASSQDQRTGELFF; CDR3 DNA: TGCGCCAGCAGCCAAGATCAACGGACCGGGGAGCTGTTTTTT
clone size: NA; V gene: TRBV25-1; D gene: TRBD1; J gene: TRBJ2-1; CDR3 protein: CASSEGWGQEYNEQFF; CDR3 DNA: TGTGCCAGCAGTGAAGGGTGGGGACAGGAGTACAATGAGCAGTTCTTC
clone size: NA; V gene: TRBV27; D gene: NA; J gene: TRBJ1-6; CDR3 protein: CASSFGAFSPLHF; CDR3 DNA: TGTGCCAGCAGTTTCGGCGCCTTCTCACCCCTCCACTTT
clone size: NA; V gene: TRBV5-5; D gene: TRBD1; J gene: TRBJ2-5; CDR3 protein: CASSSQGAGETQYF; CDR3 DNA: TGTGCCAGCAGCTCTCAGGGGGCTGGGGAGACCCAGTACTTC
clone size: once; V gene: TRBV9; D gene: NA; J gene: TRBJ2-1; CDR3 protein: CASSVYGAASYNEQFF; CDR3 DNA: TGTGCCAGCAGCGTATACGGGGCAGCTTCCTACAATGAGCAGTTCTTC
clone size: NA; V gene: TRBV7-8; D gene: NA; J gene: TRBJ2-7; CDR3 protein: CASSLEGRPAYEQYF; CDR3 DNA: TGTGCCAGCAGCTTAGAAGGCAGGCCGGCCTACGAGCAGTACTTC
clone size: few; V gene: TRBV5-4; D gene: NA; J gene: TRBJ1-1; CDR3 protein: CASSIQLNTEAFF; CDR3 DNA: TGTGCCAGCAGCATACAGCTGAACACTGAAGCTTTCTTT
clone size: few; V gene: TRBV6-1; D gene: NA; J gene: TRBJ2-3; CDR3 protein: CASSESYGSQYF; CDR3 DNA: TGTGCCAGCAGTGAATCCTACGGTTCGCAGTATTTT
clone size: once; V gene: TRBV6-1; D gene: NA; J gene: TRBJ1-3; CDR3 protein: CARAPKGTIYF; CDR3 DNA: TGTGCCAGAGCCCCTAAGGGCACCATATATTTT
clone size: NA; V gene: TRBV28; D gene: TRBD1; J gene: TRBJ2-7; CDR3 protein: CASNAKLGTGFSYEQYF; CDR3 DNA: TGTGCCAGCAATGCAAAACTCGGGACAGGGTTCTCCTACGAGCAGTACTTC
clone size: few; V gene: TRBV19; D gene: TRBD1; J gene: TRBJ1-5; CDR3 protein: CASSIGDRVNQPQHF; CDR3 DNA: TGTGCCAGTAGTATAGGGGACAGGGTCAATCAGCCCCAGCATTTT
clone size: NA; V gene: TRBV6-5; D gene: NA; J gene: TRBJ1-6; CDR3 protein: CASSYSLESPLHF; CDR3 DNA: TGTGCCAGCAGTTACTCTCTGGAATCACCCCTCCACTTT
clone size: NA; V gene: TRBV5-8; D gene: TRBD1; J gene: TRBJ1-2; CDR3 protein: CASTPEQGSLGYTF; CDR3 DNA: TGTGCCAGCACCCCTGAACAGGGGTCGTTGGGCTACACCTTC
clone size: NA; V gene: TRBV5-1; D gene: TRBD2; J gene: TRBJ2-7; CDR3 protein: CASSHGLAGSNQVSYEQYF; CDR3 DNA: TGCGCCAGCAGCCACGGACTAGCGGGGTCAAATCAAGTCTCCTACGAGCAGTACTTC
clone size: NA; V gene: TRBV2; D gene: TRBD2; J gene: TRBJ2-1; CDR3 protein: CANLAGDLYNEQFF; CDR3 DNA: TGTGCCAACCTAGCGGGGGACCTCTACAATGAGCAGTTCTTC
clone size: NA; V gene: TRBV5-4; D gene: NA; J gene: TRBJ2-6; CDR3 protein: CATQEVAANVLTF; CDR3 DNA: TGTGCCACCCAAGAGGTAGCGGCCAACGTCCTGACTTTC
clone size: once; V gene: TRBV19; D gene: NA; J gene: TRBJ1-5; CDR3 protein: CASSRRGADSNQPQHF; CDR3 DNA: TGTGCCAGTAGTAGAAGAGGGGCCGATAGCAATCAGCCCCAGCATTTT